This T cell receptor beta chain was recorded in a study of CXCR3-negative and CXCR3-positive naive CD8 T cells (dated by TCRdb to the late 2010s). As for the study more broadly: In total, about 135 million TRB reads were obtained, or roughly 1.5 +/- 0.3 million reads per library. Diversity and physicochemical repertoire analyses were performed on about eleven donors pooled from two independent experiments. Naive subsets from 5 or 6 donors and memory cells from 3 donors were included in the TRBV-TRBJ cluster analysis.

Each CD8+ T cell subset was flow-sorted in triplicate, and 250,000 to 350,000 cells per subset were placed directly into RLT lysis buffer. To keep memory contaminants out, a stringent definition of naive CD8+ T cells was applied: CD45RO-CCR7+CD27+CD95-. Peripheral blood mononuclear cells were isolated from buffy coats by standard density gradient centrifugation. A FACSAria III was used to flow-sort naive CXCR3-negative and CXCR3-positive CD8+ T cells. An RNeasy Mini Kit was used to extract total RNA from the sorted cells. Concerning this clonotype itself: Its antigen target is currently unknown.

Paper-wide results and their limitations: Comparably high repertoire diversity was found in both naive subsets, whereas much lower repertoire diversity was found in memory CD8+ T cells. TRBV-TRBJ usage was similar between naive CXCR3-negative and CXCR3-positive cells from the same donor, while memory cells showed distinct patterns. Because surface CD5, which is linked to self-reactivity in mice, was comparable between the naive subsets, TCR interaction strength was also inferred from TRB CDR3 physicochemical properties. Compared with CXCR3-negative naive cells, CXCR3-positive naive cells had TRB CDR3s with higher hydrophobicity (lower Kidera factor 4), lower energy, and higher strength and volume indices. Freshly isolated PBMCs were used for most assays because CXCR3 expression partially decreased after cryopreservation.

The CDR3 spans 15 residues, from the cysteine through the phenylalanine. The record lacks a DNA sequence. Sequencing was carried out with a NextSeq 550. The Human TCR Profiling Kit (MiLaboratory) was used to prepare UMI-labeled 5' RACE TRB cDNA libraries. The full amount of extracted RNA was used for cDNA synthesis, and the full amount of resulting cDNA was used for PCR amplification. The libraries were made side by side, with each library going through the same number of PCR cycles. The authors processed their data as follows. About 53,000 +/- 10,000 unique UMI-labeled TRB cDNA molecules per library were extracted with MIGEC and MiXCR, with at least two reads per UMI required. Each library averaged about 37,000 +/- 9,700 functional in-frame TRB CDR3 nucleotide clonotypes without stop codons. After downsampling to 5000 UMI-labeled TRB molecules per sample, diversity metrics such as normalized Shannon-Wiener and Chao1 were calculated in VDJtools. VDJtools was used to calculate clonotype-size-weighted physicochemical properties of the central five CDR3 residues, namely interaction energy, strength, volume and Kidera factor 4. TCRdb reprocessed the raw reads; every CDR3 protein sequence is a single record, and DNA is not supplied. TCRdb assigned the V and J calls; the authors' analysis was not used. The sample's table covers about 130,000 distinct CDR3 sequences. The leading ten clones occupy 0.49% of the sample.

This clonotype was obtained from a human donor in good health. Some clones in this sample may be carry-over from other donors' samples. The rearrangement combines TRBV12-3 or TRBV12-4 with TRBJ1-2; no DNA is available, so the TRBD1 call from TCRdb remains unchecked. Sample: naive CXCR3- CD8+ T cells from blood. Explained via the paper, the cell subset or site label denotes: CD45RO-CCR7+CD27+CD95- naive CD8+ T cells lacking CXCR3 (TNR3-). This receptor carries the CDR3 CASSPSRERYYGYTF.